The rows below give T cell receptor beta chains drawn from one sample of a study of blood T cell repertoires in COVID-19. Sequencing used immunoSEQ multiplex PCR; TCRdb keeps in-frame clones, though not all of them. The table shows some 130,000 clones, with around 89% occurring only once. The sample was peripheral blood. The receptors shown here come from a man aged 45-60 years with active or convalescent COVID-19. Both conserved end residues are trimmed from each CDR3.

CDR3 protein,J gene,V gene
ASGKTGGALYEQY,TRBJ2-7,TRBV27
ASSDSGANTGELF,TRBJ2-2,TRBV6-6
ASSLLTGYEETQY,TRBJ2-5,TRBV28
ASSMAQVNQPQH,TRBJ1-5,TRBV19
ASSRIQGPGNTIY,TRBJ1-3,TRBV6-5
ASSQGTGGSGDTQY,TRBJ2-3,TRBV3-1/TRBV3-2
ASSDLGLLHPEAF,TRBJ1-1,TRBV6-1
ASSVGTGVESVTGELF,TRBJ2-2,TRBV9
ASSEGSSGSGNEQF,TRBJ2-1,TRBV6-1
ASSELAGLSYEQY,TRBJ2-7,TRBV2
ASSSDPRDSGSVGYGYT,TRBJ1-2,TRBV6-2/TRBV6-3
ASSEVSSDPDTQY,TRBJ2-3,TRBV6-1
AWSMNLVSGGFGSPLH,TRBJ1-6,TRBV30
ASQNRQGDNSPLH,TRBJ1-6,TRBV5-4
ASSSGQDTEAF,TRBJ1-1,TRBV28
AWAGLNNQPQH,TRBJ1-5,TRBV30
ASSPGGLAAYEQY,TRBJ2-7,TRBV18
ASGLGQGYYGYT,TRBJ1-2,TRBV12-5
SLDRVGETQY,TRBJ2-5,TRBV29-1
ASSLANRGGITGELF,TRBJ2-2,TRBV5-5
ASSVTGANEKLF,TRBJ1-4,TRBV19
ASSRGQGRETQY,TRBJ2-5,TRBV3-1/TRBV3-2
ASSSSETQY,TRBJ2-5,TRBV28
ASRTDLYTEAF,TRBJ1-1,TRBV5-1
ASSGYGTSVSYEQY,TRBJ2-7,TRBV7-8
ASSQDSGRAINEQF,TRBJ2-1,TRBV14
ASSSPRLAGGDTQY,TRBJ2-3,TRBV6-6
ASRSPSYEQY,TRBJ2-7,TRBV7-2
AWSVWDSNSPLH,TRBJ1-6,TRBV30
SASFREGGRGNEAF,TRBJ1-1,TRBV20-1
ASSLDGAGNQPQH,TRBJ1-5,TRBV5-1
ASSTQGQSYEQY,TRBJ2-7,TRBV18
ASSPQGETQY,TRBJ2-5,TRBV18
ASSFGNSYGYT,TRBJ1-2,TRBV5-4
ASSLAGVNNEQF,TRBJ2-1,TRBV11-2
ASSQVVVNSNQPQH,TRBJ1-5,TRBV4-3
ASRDRGSRETQY,TRBJ2-5,TRBV6-5
ASSFAQSNTGELF,TRBJ2-2,TRBV11-3
ASSPRQTRWDTQY,TRBJ2-3,TRBV5-1
ASSSTSGSGEQF,TRBJ2-1,TRBV5-4
SVAAGTSGGATDTQY,TRBJ2-3,TRBV29-1
ASSGGGLHSYEQY,TRBJ2-7,TRBV9
ASSLVTSGGARETQY,TRBJ2-5,TRBV7-6
ASKDRGNEKLF,TRBJ1-4,TRBV19